A single sample gave rise to the 25 T cell receptor beta chains below, sequenced in a study of blood T cell repertoires in COVID-19. This table comes from immunoSEQ multiplex PCR, and its TCRdb copy is limited to in-frame clones, with some not included. The data show roughly 80,000 clones, around 84% seen once. Specimen: peripheral blood. The receptors come from a man over 45 with acute or convalescent COVID-19.

V is TRBV18 and J is TRBJ1-2, with 9 bases aligning to TRBD1. The length of the CDR3 is 14 residues. V lost 2 bases to trimming and J lost 8 bases; unmatched junction nucleotides: 6. Per the germline V gene, CDR1 is KGHSH and CDR2 is LQKENI. The DNA for the CDR3 is TGTGCCAGCTCACCAGGTATCACAGGGGGCGGCTACACCTTC. This sequence encodes CASSPGITGGGYTF.

The V call is TRBV27, the J call TRBJ2-1; TRBD2 aligns across 9 bases. This CDR3 comprises 16 residues. The germline V gene has CDR1 MNHEY and CDR2 SMNVEV (reference sequence). V was pared by 0 bases and J by 1 base, with 1 base of the junction left unmatched. The CDR3 sequence is CASSLSSGSSYNEQFF. The DNA for the CDR3 is TGTGCCAGCAGTTTATCTAGCGGGAGTTCCTACAATGAGCAGTTCTTC.

The V gene is TRBV29-1, the J gene TRBJ1-1, with 8 bases that match TRBD1. This CDR3 comprises 14 residues. V dropped 7 bases and J dropped 3; count of bases not matched to a gene: 10. Germline V gene lookup returns CDR1 SQVTM and CDR2 ANQGSEA. The CDR3 protein is CSGHRQGWDTEAFF. The CDR3 DNA reads as TGCAGCGGACACCGACAGGGGTGGGACACTGAAGCTTTCTTT.

The CDR3 is CASSQDWRGFENEQFF. The CDR3 DNA is TGCGCCAGCAGCCAAGACTGGCGGGGGTTTGAGAATGAGCAGTTCTTC. This chain uses TRBV4-3 with TRBJ2-1; 7 positions agree with TRBD2. The CDR3 is made up of 16 amino acids. V lost 0 bases and J lost 7; bases outside the gene matches: 9. Germline values: CDR1 LGHNA, CDR2 YSLEER.

The chain employs TRBV27 and TRBJ2-6; TRBD1 aligns across 10 bases. The CDR3 length is 16 residues. Germline V gives CDR1 MNHEY, CDR2 SMNVEV (reference sequence). J was trimmed by 12 bases and V by 3 bases; bases with no gene match: 11. The CDR3 DNA follows: TGTGCCAGCAGTTTTCAGGACAGGGGGATTCAGCGCGTCCTGACTTTC. This encodes CASSFQDRGIQRVLTF. The full variable domain, rest sourced from reference TRBV27 and TRBJ2-6, is EAQVTQNPRYLITVTGKKLTVTCSQNMNHEYMSWYRQDPGLGLRQIYYSMNVEVTDKGDVPEGYKVSRKEKRNFPLILESPSPNQTSLYFCASSFQDRGIQRVLTFGAGSRLTVL.

The genes are TRBV5-4 and TRBJ2-7, with D maybe TRBD1 (6 bases). The CDR3 extends over 14 amino acids. Trimming removed 0 bases at V and 3 bases at J, with 10 bases between. Germline loops: CDR1 SGHNT, CDR2 YYREEE (reference sequence). This chain's CDR3 is CASSLDRASYEQYF. The CDR3, as DNA: TGTGCCAGCAGCTTGGACAGGGCTAGCTACGAGCAGTACTTC.

The gene calls are TRBV6-6 and TRBJ1-6; 10 nucleotides align to TRBD1. Germline CDR1 reads MNHNY; CDR2 reads SVGAGI (reference sequence). The CDR3 is 15 amino acids. The V segment lost 4 bases and the J segment 9 bases; nucleotides outside the gene matches: 6. In nucleotides, the CDR3 is TGTGCCAGCAGTTGGGGGACAGGGGAAAGTTCACCCCTCCACTTT. This encodes CASSWGTGESSPLHF.

This clone was observed a few times. The chain employs TRBV11-3 and TRBJ2-7; D gene uncertain. CDR3 length: 13 amino acids. CDR1 is SGHNT and CDR2 is YENEEA in the germline V gene. V was pared by 11 bases and J by 5 bases, with 19 bases between. CDR3 sequence reads: CASLETGLDEQYF. The CDR3 DNA reads as TGTGCCTCCCTAGAGACCGGCCTGGACGAGCAGTACTTC.

The chain has TRBV7-9 and TRBJ1-6, with 7 bases aligning to TRBD1. CDR3 size: 12 residues. With V trimmed by 10 bases and J by 7 bases, 4 bases remained unmatched. Germline CDR1 SEHNR, CDR2 FQNEAQ (reference sequence). The CDR3, as DNA: TGTGCCACACGACAGGGAAATTCACCCCTCCACTTT. It yields the protein CATRQGNSPLHF. Full variable domain (missing parts from reference TRBV7-9 and TRBJ1-6): DTGVSQNPRHKITKRGQNVTFRCDPISEHNRLYWYRQTLGQGPEFLTYFQNEAQLEKSRLLSDRFSAERPKGSFSTLEIQRTEQGDSAMYLCATRQGNSPLHFGNGTRLTVT.

V usage is TRBV11-3 and J usage is TRBJ2-1, with 9 bases aligning to TRBD2. This CDR3 is built from 17 residues. Trimming took 2 bases from V and 6 from J; bases not matched to a gene: 11. Germline V gene data show CDR1 as SGHNT and CDR2 as YENEEA. The CDR3 DNA sequence: TGTGCCAGCAGCTTATCTTGGCGGGAGGGCCTCGTCAATGAGCAGTTCTTC. Translating it yields CASSLSWREGLVNEQFF.

The CDR3 is CASRQGSSYNSPLHF. Here the CDR3 DNA reads TGTGCCAGCAGACAGGGGAGCTCCTATAATTCACCCCTCCACTTT. The chain links TRBV2 to TRBJ1-6; 7 bases are a match to TRBD1. Looked up from germline, CDR1 is SNHLY and CDR2 is FYNNEI. The CDR3 covers 15 residues. The ends lost 6 bases at V and 0 bases at J; junction bases unmatched: 2.

The chain is built from TRBV6-2 or TRBV6-3 and TRBJ1-5; the D gene is possibly TRBD1 (6 bases). Germline V lookup: CDR1 MNHEY, CDR2 SVGEGT. CDR3 length: 14 residues. V was cut by 1 base and J by 5 bases, with 9 bases left in between. For the CDR3, the DNA is TGTGCCAGCAGTTACTATAGGACAGATCAGCCCCAGCATTTT. Protein sequence: CASSYYRTDQPQHF.

The chain links TRBV6-2 or TRBV6-3 to TRBJ2-7; TRBD2 aligns across 11 bases. Germline CDR1 reads MNHEY; CDR2 reads SVGEGT. V shed 4 bases and J 5 bases; nucleotides not matched to a gene: 4. This CDR3 is built from 14 residues. In DNA, the CDR3 is TGTGCCAGCAGTTCTAGCGGGGGGTACAACGAGCAGTACTTC. This translates into CASSSSGGYNEQYF.

This clone appeared a few times. The V and J genes are TRBV25-1 and TRBJ2-3, with 8 nucleotides matching TRBD2. Unmatched junction bases numbered 7, after V lost 7 bases and J lost 1 base. The CDR3 totals 15 residues. In germline, CDR1 is MGHDK, CDR2 SYGVNS. CDR3 DNA: TGTGCCAGCACAAGGGGACTAGGAGGCACAGATACGCAGTATTTT. It encodes CASTRGLGGTDTQYF.

The V and J genes are TRBV7-2 and TRBJ2-7, with 8 bases that match TRBD1. The CDR3 runs 14 residues. Germline V lookup: CDR1 SGHTA, CDR2 FQGNSA. V lost 3 bases to trimming and J lost 4 bases; unmatched junction nucleotides: 5. The CDR3 region has the DNA TGTGCCAGCAGCTTGAACAGGGGGGCATACGAGCAGTACTTC. Translation: CASSLNRGAYEQYF.

The rearrangement joins TRBV5-4 to TRBJ1-4; 9 positions agree with TRBD1. V lost 4 bases and J lost 4; bases outside the gene matches: 8. Germline CDR1 SGHNT, CDR2 YYREEE (reference sequence). The CDR3 has 16 residues. The CDR3, as DNA: TGTGCCAGCAGCACGAAGACAGGGGGGAATAATGAAAAACTGTTTTTT. This sequence encodes CASSTKTGGNNEKLFF.

V is TRBV9 and J is TRBJ2-1; 7 nucleotides align to TRBD1. CDR1 and CDR2 (germline): SGDLS, YYNGEE. V lost 0 bases to trimming and J lost 9 bases; unmatched junction nucleotides: 3. The CDR3 length is 13 residues. The CDR3 bases are TGTGCCAGCAGCGTAGCTCGGACAGGTGAGCAGTTCTTC. As protein: CASSVARTGEQFF. The variable domain in full, with the rest retrieved from reference TRBV9 and TRBJ2-1, is DSGVTQTPKHLITATGQRVTLRCSPRSGDLSVYWYQQSLDQGLQFLIQYYNGEERAKGNILERFSAQQFPDLHSELNLSSLELGDSALYFCASSVARTGEQFFGPGTRLTVL.

J is TRBJ1-4 and V is TRBV12-5; 9 nucleotides align to TRBD1. The CDR3 length is 14 residues. With 5 bases clipped from V and 8 bases from J, the junction kept 6 bases outside the gene matches. The germline V gene has CDR1 LGHNT and CDR2 FRNRAP. The CDR3 is CASGAGQGREKLFF. In DNA form, the CDR3 reads TGTGCTAGTGGTGCGGGACAGGGACGGGAAAAACTGTTTTTT.

This clone was recorded only once. The chain is built from TRBV6-2 or TRBV6-3 and TRBJ2-7; TRBD2 agrees at 8 bases. V dropped 0 bases and J dropped 4; count of bases not matched to a gene: 8. From germline, CDR1 is MNHEY and CDR2 SVGEGT. The CDR3 has 16 amino acids. CDR3 DNA: TGTGCCAGCAGTTACTCCCCTAGCGGGCGGAGTTACGAGCAGTACTTC. Its protein product is CASSYSPSGRSYEQYF.

J is TRBJ2-5 and V is TRBV9; 9 nucleotides agree with TRBD1. Losses at the gene ends were 0 bases for V and 4 bases for J; bases not matched to a gene: 4. There are 15 residues in the CDR3. Germline CDR1 SGDLS, CDR2 YYNGEE. The DNA of the CDR3 is TGTGCCAGCAGCGTAGCGGGACAGGGTGTAGAGACCCAGTACTTC. As protein: CASSVAGQGVETQYF.

V usage is TRBV7-2 and J usage is TRBJ2-7; possibly TRBD1 for D (5 bases). Germline CDR1 and CDR2: SGHTA and FQGNSA. V lost 1 base and J 7 bases, leaving 8 bases between the germline ends. This CDR3 is built from 12 residues. CDR3 nucleotide sequence: TGTGCCAGCAGCTTAGATTACAGGGAGCAGTACTTC. This sequence encodes CASSLDYREQYF.

The rearrangement links TRBV24-1 to TRBJ2-7; a weak D match, TRBD1 (6 bases). Deletions cut 4 bases from V and 4 bases from J, with 10 bases between. The CDR3 has 13 amino acids. The V gene's germline CDR1 is KGHDR and CDR2 SFDVKD. CDR3 sequence reads: CATSEGARYEQYF. In DNA, the CDR3 is TGTGCCACCAGTGAGGGGGCGCGTTACGAGCAGTACTTC.

The genes are TRBV5-1 and TRBJ2-2, with D perhaps TRBD1 (5 bases). Germline CDR1 SGHRS, CDR2 YFSETQ. The CDR3 extends over 16 amino acids. V shed 0 bases and J shed 3 bases, with 12 bases lying between them. In DNA form, the CDR3 reads TGCGCCAGCAGCTTGGCCTTCGTAGGGGACACCGGGGAGCTGTTTTTT. Amino acids: CASSLAFVGDTGELFF.

This clone has only a few counts. J is TRBJ1-6 and V is TRBV5-4, with D tentatively TRBD1 (6 bases). Germline V gene sequence: CDR1 SGHNT, CDR2 YYREEE (reference sequence). The CDR3 sequence is 15 residues long. Trimming removed 4 bases at V and 11 bases at J, with 19 bases between. CDR3 in DNA: TGTGCCAGCAGCCTACAGGGCTTTTTCGCGACACCCCTCCACTTT. It codes for CASSLQGFFATPLHF.

This chain links TRBV25-1 with TRBJ1-4; D may be TRBD1 (6 bases). Trimming left V 7 bases short and J 10 bases short, with 16 bases between. The CDR3 length is 13 residues. Germline CDR1 reads MGHDK; CDR2 reads SYGVNS. Here the CDR3 reads CASTREGGGKLFF. CDR3 DNA: TGTGCCAGCACCCGCGAGGGAGGGGGAAAACTGTTTTTT.